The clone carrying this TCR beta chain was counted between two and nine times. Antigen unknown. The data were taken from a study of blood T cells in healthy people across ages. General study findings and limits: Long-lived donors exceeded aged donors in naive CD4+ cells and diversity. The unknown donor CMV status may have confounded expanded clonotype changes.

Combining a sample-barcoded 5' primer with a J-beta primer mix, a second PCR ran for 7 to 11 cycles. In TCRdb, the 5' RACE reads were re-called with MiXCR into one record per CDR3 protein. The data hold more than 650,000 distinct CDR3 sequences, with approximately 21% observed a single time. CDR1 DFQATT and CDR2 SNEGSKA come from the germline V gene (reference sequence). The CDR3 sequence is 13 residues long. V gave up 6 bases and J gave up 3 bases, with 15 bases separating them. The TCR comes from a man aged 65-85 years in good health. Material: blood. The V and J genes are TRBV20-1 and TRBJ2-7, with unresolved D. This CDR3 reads CSAKKGPIYEQYF. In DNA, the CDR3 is TGCAGTGCAAAAAAAGGACCCATCTACGAGCAGTACTTC.